Following are 25 T cell receptor beta chains from one sample sequenced in a study of blood T cell repertoires in COVID-19. Data came from immunoSEQ multiplex PCR; TCRdb stores just in-frame clones and leaves some out. The repertoire has over 150,000 clones, around 84% of them found once; the top ten carry roughly 8.3%. The sample taken for sequencing was peripheral blood. The receptors shown here come from a woman in her sixties or seventies with COVID-19, enrolled during active disease.

This chain connects TRBV10-3 to TRBJ2-6, with TRBD1 matching over 7 bases. V shed 10 bases, J shed 8 bases, and the junction held 5 bases outside the gene matches. This CDR3 contains 12 residues. Germline CDR1 ENHRY, CDR2 SYGVKD. CDR3: CATGTVPNVLTF. CDR3 nucleotide sequence: TGTGCCACAGGGACAGTCCCCAACGTCCTGACTTTC.

The CDR3 reads CSVEDQGTANEKLFF. DNA of the CDR3: TGCAGCGTTGAAGATCAGGGGACGGCCAATGAAAAACTGTTTTTT. The chain uses TRBV29-1 and TRBJ1-4, with D tentatively TRBD1 (6 bases). This CDR3 contains 15 residues. CDR1 and CDR2 (germline): SQVTM, ANQGSEA. With 0 bases removed from V and 5 bases from J, the gap between germline ends came to 13 bases.

The rearrangement links TRBV7-3 to TRBJ2-4, with D uncertain. The CDR3 has 16 residues. The V end lost 1 base, the J end lost 1 base, and 11 bases lay between the germline ends. CDR1 is SGHTA, CDR2 FQGTGA, per germline. The CDR3 bases are TGTGCCAGCAGCTTAAATCCCCAAGAGGCCAAAAACATTCAGTACTTC. Protein sequence: CASSLNPQEAKNIQYF.

The gene calls are TRBV11-2 and TRBJ1-2; D perhaps matches TRBD1 (6 bases). Germline CDR1 is SGHAT and CDR2 is FQNNGV. CDR3 length: 14 amino acids. Trimming left V 6 bases short and J 2 bases short, with 13 bases between. The CDR3 bases are TGTGCCAGCAGTCCTAACAGGGCGAACTATGGCTACACCTTC. Translation gives CASSPNRANYGYTF.

The J gene is TRBJ1-5, the V gene TRBV2; D may be TRBD1 (6 bases). This CDR3 has 15 amino acids. CDR1 and CDR2 from the germline V gene are SNHLY and FYNNEI. V was shortened by 6 bases and J by 4 bases, with 16 bases between the two germline ends. As DNA, the CDR3 is TGTGCCAGCAGCCCCCAGGGGATACAGAATCAGCCCCAGCATTTT. Its translation: CASSPQGIQNQPQHF. Together with reference TRBV2 and TRBJ1-5, the CDR3 gives the full variable domain: EPEVTQTPSHQVTQMGQEVILRCVPISNHLYFYWYRQILGQKVEFLVSFYNNEISEKSEIFDDQFSVERPDGSNFTLKIRSTKLEDSAMYFCASSPQGIQNQPQHFGDGTRLSIL.

This clone appeared once. The chain combines TRBV12-5 with TRBJ1-2; D is uncertain. Per germline, CDR1 LGHNT and CDR2 FRNRAP. The CDR3 spans 12 residues. V lost 0 bases and J 10 bases, leaving 9 bases between the germline ends. The CDR3 bases are TGTGCTAGTGGTTTGGTAGCGGGCGCCTACACCTTC. This translates into CASGLVAGAYTF.

This clone was picked up a small number of times. V gene TRBV5-1 combines with J gene TRBJ1-2, with a possible D match to TRBD1 (6 bases). CDR1 and CDR2 (germline): SGHRS, YFSETQ. Trimming shortened V by 3 bases and J by 0 bases, and 6 bases separated the two germline ends. This CDR3 contains 13 residues. The CDR3 nucleotides are TGCGCCAGCAGCTCAGGGGCTAACTATGGCTACACCTTC. Its translation: CASSSGANYGYTF.

The V call is TRBV24-1, the J call TRBJ1-5; the D gene is possibly TRBD1 (6 bases). The V and J ends lost 2 bases and 0 bases respectively, with 13 bases between them. From germline, CDR1 is KGHDR and CDR2 SFDVKD. The length of the CDR3 is 17 residues. The CDR3: CATSDSTGFHSNQPQHF. In nucleotides, the CDR3 is TGTGCCACCAGTGATTCTACAGGGTTCCATAGCAATCAGCCCCAGCATTTT.

V is TRBV20-1 and J is TRBJ2-1, with D perhaps matching TRBD1 (6 bases). Germline assignment: CDR1 DFQATT and CDR2 SNEGSKA (reference sequence). The CDR3 contains 14 residues. V was clipped by 6 bases and J by 6 bases, with 18 bases between them. The chain's CDR3 is CSASRQVASNEQFF. CDR3 nucleotide sequence: TGCAGTGCCAGTAGACAGGTGGCTAGCAATGAGCAGTTCTTC.

This chain links TRBV29-1 with TRBJ2-1; TRBD1 matches 8 bases. The length of the CDR3 is 12 residues. CDR1 and CDR2 from the germline V gene are SQVTM and ANQGSEA. The V segment lost 8 bases and the J segment 9 bases; nucleotides outside the gene matches: 9. In nucleotides, the CDR3 is TGCAGCCTGGGGACAGGTTCTGGTGAGCAGTTCTTC. Protein sequence: CSLGTGSGEQFF.

The genes are TRBV14 and TRBJ2-5, with 11 bases matching TRBD2. Germline CDR1 reads SGHDN; CDR2 reads FVKESK. There are 15 residues in the CDR3. V was pared by 6 bases and J by 4 bases, with 7 bases of the junction left unmatched. The CDR3 DNA sequence: TGTGCCAGCAGGTATTCCGGGACTAGCGGAGAGACCCAGTACTTC. It specifies CASRYSGTSGETQYF.

This clone was counted between two and nine times. This sequence joins TRBV6-5 and TRBJ1-2; possibly TRBD1 for D (5 bases). Germline-derived CDR1 and CDR2 are MNHEY and SVGAGI. The length of the CDR3 is 12 residues. Trimming took 6 bases from V and 2 from J, leaving 7 bases between them. The CDR3 region has the DNA TGTGCCAGCAGCCCAGGGAACTATGGCTACACCTTC. It specifies CASSPGNYGYTF.

The rearrangement uses TRBV18 and TRBJ1-5; no clear D gene. The germline gives CDR1 KGHSH, CDR2 LQKENI. Trimming cost V 3 bases and J 2 bases, with 8 bases left between them. The CDR3 has 14 amino acids. CDR3 in amino acids: CASSPQRGNQPQHF. CDR3 DNA sequence: TGTGCCAGCTCACCTCAGCGGGGCAATCAGCCCCAGCATTTT.

The table lists this clone with a count of one. The chain combines TRBV5-1 with TRBJ1-1, with D perhaps TRBD1 (5 bases). This CDR3 is 14 amino acids long. V was shortened by 4 bases and J by 0 bases, with 10 bases between the two germline ends. Germline V gene data show CDR1 as SGHRS and CDR2 as YFSETQ. CDR3 region: CASSPGLMNTEAFF. CDR3 bases: TGCGCCAGCAGCCCGGGACTGATGAACACTGAAGCTTTCTTT.

CDR3 protein: CASSLPAGPINYGYTF. CDR3 sequence (DNA): TGTGCCAGCAGCTTGCCGGCGGGACCGATTAACTATGGCTACACCTTC. V gene TRBV7-6 combines with J gene TRBJ1-2; D possibly corresponds to TRBD1 (5 bases). Looked up from germline, CDR1 is SGHVS and CDR2 is FNYEAQ. Trimming cost V 3 bases and J 1 base, with 15 bases left between them. CDR3 length equals 16 residues.

The chain links TRBV12-3 or TRBV12-4 to TRBJ2-1; a possible D gene is TRBD2 (6 bases). V dropped 6 bases and J dropped 9 bases, with 12 bases sitting between them. The CDR3 totals 12 residues. The CDR3: CASRSRRGEQFF. The CDR3 region has the DNA TGTGCCAGCAGGTCCCGGCGGGGTGAGCAGTTCTTC.

In its sample, this clone was seen many times. V and J are TRBV7-9 and TRBJ2-2; 14 bases are shared with TRBD2. The J segment lost 7 bases and the V segment lost 6 bases, leaving 7 bases of the junction unmatched. Germline V CDR1 and CDR2: SEHNR, FQNEAQ (reference sequence). The CDR3 is 16 residues long. The CDR3 DNA follows: TGTGCCAGCAGTTCGGGACTAGCGGGAGCTATCGGGGAGCTGTTTTTT. Translation: CASSSGLAGAIGELFF.

This clone has a single count. The chain has TRBV18 and TRBJ2-5; D may be TRBD2 (6 bases). CDR3 size: 14 residues. Per the germline V gene, CDR1 is KGHSH and CDR2 is LQKENI. With 6 bases removed from V and 2 bases from J, the gap between germline ends came to 13 bases. CDR3 in DNA: TGTGCCAGCTCGGGAGGCGGATTTCAAGAGACCCAGTACTTC. This codes for CASSGGGFQETQYF.

The chain carries TRBV9 and TRBJ2-7; 9 nucleotides align to TRBD2. Germline values: CDR1 SGDLS, CDR2 YYNGEE. The CDR3 contains 14 residues. The trim removed 2 bases at V and 4 bases at J, leaving 4 bases unmatched. The CDR3 here is CASSVTSGPYEQYF. CDR3 coding DNA: TGTGCCAGCAGCGTGACTAGCGGTCCGTACGAGCAGTACTTC.

The rearrangement links TRBV11-2 to TRBJ2-7, with 11 bases lining up with TRBD2. J was trimmed by 0 bases and V by 6 bases; bases with no gene match: 4. The germline CDR1 and CDR2 sequences are SGHAT and FQNNGV. There are 15 residues in the CDR3. This CDR3 reads CASRSGTSGSYEQYF. DNA for the CDR3: TGTGCCAGCAGATCCGGGACTAGCGGCTCCTACGAGCAGTACTTC. Full variable domain (rest looked up from reference TRBV11-2 and TRBJ2-7): EAGVAQSPRYKIIEKRQSVAFWCNPISGHATLYWYQQILGQGPKLLIQFQNNGVVDDSQLPKDRFSAERLKGVDSTLKIQPAKLEDSAVYLCASRSGTSGSYEQYFGPGTRLTVT.

The chain combines TRBV30 with TRBJ2-1; TRBD1 matches 11 bases. V dropped 0 bases and J dropped 9; count of bases not matched to a gene: 4. The CDR3 totals 14 residues. Germline V CDR1 and CDR2: GTSNPN, SVGIG (reference sequence). The CDR3, as DNA: TGTGCCTGGAGTGTAGTGGACAGGGGGCTTGAGCAGTTCTTC. This gives the protein CAWSVVDRGLEQFF.

V is TRBV7-3 and J is TRBJ1-6; D is perhaps TRBD1 (5 bases). This CDR3 contains 14 residues. Trimming removed 3 bases at V and 7 bases at J, with 10 bases between. CDR1 is SGHTA and CDR2 is FQGTGA in the germline V gene. As DNA, the CDR3 is TGTGCCAGCAGCTTGGCGGGGGGAAATTCACCCCTCCACTTT. Translating gives CASSLAGGNSPLHF.

V is TRBV5-1 and J is TRBJ1-1; 7 bases are a match to TRBD1. The CDR3 length is 14 residues. The ends lost 4 bases at V and 5 bases at J; junction bases unmatched: 8. The germline V gene encodes CDR1 SGHRS and CDR2 YFSETQ. CDR3 amino acids: CASSPAAGGTEAFF. CDR3 in DNA: TGCGCCAGCAGCCCGGCAGCAGGGGGAACTGAAGCTTTCTTT. Full variable domain (outside the CDR3, taken from reference TRBV5-1 and TRBJ1-1): KAGVTQTPRYLIKTRGQQVTLSCSPISGHRSVSWYQQTPGQGLQFLFEYFSETQRNKGNFPGRFSGRQFSNSRSEMNVSTLELGDSALYLCASSPAAGGTEAFFGQGTRLTVV.

The chain links TRBV18 to TRBJ2-7, with 7 bases lining up with TRBD1. CDR1 and CDR2 (germline): KGHSH, LQKENI. The trim removed 6 bases at V and 0 bases at J, leaving 2 bases unmatched. This CDR3 is 13 amino acids long. The DNA of the CDR3 is TGTGCCAGCTCCGGACAGGCCTCCTACGAGCAGTACTTC. Its translation: CASSGQASYEQYF.

V and J are TRBV11-1 and TRBJ1-1, with no clear D. The CDR3 consists of 13 residues. CDR1 is SGHAT and CDR2 is FQDESV in the germline V gene (reference sequence). Trimming took 3 bases from V and 5 from J, leaving 10 bases between them. The CDR3 protein is CASSFGQITEAFF. DNA of the CDR3: TGTGCCAGCAGCTTTGGCCAGATTACTGAAGCTTTCTTT.